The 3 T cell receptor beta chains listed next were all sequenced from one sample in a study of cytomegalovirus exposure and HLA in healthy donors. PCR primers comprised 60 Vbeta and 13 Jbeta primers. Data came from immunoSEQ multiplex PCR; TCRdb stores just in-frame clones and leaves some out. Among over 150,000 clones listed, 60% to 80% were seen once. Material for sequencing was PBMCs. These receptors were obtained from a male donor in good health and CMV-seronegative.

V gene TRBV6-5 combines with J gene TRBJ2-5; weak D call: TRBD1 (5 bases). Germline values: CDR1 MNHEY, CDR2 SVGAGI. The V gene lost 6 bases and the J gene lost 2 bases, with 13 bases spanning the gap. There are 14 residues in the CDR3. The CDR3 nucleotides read TGTGCCAGCAGCCGAAGGGGCTTTCAAGAGACCCAGTACTTC. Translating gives CASSRRGFQETQYF.

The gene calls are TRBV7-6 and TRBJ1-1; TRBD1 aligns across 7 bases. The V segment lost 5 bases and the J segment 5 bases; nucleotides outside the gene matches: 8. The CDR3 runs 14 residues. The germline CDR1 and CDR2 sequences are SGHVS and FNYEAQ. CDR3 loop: CASSLNRGWTEAFF. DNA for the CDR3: TGTGCCAGCAGCCTAAACAGGGGTTGGACTGAAGCTTTCTTT.

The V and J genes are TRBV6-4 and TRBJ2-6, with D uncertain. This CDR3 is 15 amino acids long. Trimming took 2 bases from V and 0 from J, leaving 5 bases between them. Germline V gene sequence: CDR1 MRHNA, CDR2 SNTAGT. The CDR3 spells CASSDLSSGANVLTF. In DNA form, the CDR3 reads TGTGCCAGCAGTGACCTCAGCTCTGGGGCCAACGTCCTGACTTTC.